This passage covers 27 T cell receptor beta chains from one sample sequenced in a study of T cell repertoires in cytomegalovirus infection. One entry per CDR3 protein, called by TCRdb with MiXCR from the reads. The sample includes about a million distinct CDR3 sequences, about a third of them seen just once. No antigen is known for these receptors. Sample: cultured CD8+ T cells from PBMCs, taken from culture after CMV antigen stimulation. The origin of the receptors is a human donor in good health (CMV status not recorded). Some clones in this sample may be carry-over from other donors' samples.

This clonotype appeared many times. The chain joins TRBV7-2 to TRBJ2-4; D is undetermined. CDR3 length equals 17 residues. V lost 1 base and J 0 bases, leaving 13 bases between the germline ends. Germline V gives CDR1 SGHTA, CDR2 FQGNSA. The CDR3 sequence: CASSLGTEPIAKNIQYF. The CDR3, as DNA: TGTGCCAGCAGCTTAGGAACAGAGCCTATAGCCAAAAACATTCAGTACTTC.

This clonotype was detected once. A clone one base away is much larger, so this may be a read error. This chain uses TRBV12-3 or TRBV12-4 with TRBJ2-1; D is unresolved. The CDR3 sequence is 13 residues long. The CDR3 sequence: CASSLPNYNEPFF. The CDR3 DNA follows: TGTGCCAGCAGTCTACCCAACTACAATGAGCCGTTCTTC.

This rearrangement joins TRBV27 to TRBJ1-6, with a tentative D call TRBD1 (5 bases). CDR1 is MNHEY, CDR2 SMNVEV, per germline (reference sequence). Trimming took off 2 bases at V and 1 base at J, with 15 bases between the two ends. The CDR3 sequence is 18 residues long. The CDR3 DNA sequence: TGTGCCAGCAGTTTACGGGACTTCCGAAGATCCTATAATTCACCCCTCCACTTT. Its protein is CASSLRDFRRSYNSPLHF.

The chain is built from TRBV7-9 and TRBJ2-1; 10 nucleotides match TRBD1. Unmatched junction bases numbered 9, after V lost 2 bases and J lost 8 bases. CDR3 length: 16 residues. In germline, CDR1 is SEHNR, CDR2 FQNEAQ (reference sequence). The CDR3 region has the DNA TGTGCCAGCAGCTTACCGGGGACAGGGGCTCCCGATGAGCAGTTCTTC. This sequence encodes CASSLPGTGAPDEQFF. Using reference TRBV7-9 and TRBJ2-1 for the parts outside the CDR3, the full variable domain is DTGVSQNPRHKITKRGQNVTFRCDPISEHNRLYWYRQTLGQGPEFLTYFQNEAQLEKSRLLSDRFSAERPKGSFSTLEIQRTEQGDSAMYLCASSLPGTGAPDEQFFGPGTRLTVL.

This clonotype appeared many times. J is TRBJ1-1 and V is TRBV19; no definite D call. V lost 3 bases, J lost 2 bases, and 4 bases lay in between. CDR1 is LNHDA, CDR2 SQIVND, per germline (reference sequence). The CDR3 has 12 residues. CDR3 amino acids: CASSIPNTEAFF. The CDR3 bases are TGTGCCAGTAGTATTCCCAACACTGAAGCTTTCTTT.

This clonotype was counted ten times or more. CDR3 bases: TGTGCCAGCTCACCACGGCGGGAGACCCAGTACTTC. As protein: CASSPRRETQYF. The rearrangement joins TRBV18 to TRBJ2-5, with D unresolved. Germline V gene data show CDR1 as KGHSH and CDR2 as LQKENI. The CDR3 totals 12 residues. V was trimmed by 1 base and J by 5 bases, leaving 5 bases between them.

This clonotype was observed a handful of times. CDR3 bases: TGCAGCGTTGAGGGGCTTGAGGTAATTAGCTACAATGAGCAGTTCTTC. The encoded protein is CSVEGLEVISYNEQFF. The chain has TRBV29-1 and TRBJ2-1; weak D call: TRBD1 (5 bases). Germline V gene sequence: CDR1 SQVTM, CDR2 ANQGSEA. This CDR3 contains 16 residues. Trimming took 3 bases from V and 3 from J, leaving 18 bases between them.

The V call is TRBV6-1, the J call TRBJ2-1; a possible D gene is TRBD1 (5 bases). Germline assignment: CDR1 MNHNS and CDR2 SASEGT. The CDR3 loop spans 14 amino acids. V was pared by 7 bases and J by 3 bases, with 13 bases between. CDR3 in amino acids: CASIAGFVYNEQFF. Written as DNA, the CDR3 is TGTGCCAGCATAGCAGGGTTTGTCTACAATGAGCAGTTCTTC.

This clonotype was seen a few times. The V gene is TRBV7-9, the J gene TRBJ1-2; tentatively, D is TRBD1 (5 bases). V was cut by 5 bases and J by 4 bases, with 14 bases left in between. CDR1 is SEHNR and CDR2 is FQNEAQ in the germline V gene (reference sequence). The CDR3 has 14 amino acids. The CDR3 DNA reads TGTGCCAGCAGCCGAAGAGGGACGGTCTATGGCTACACCTTC. Its protein product is CASSRRGTVYGYTF.

The table lists this clonotype with many counts. The chain uses TRBV7-8 and TRBJ2-1, with 12 bases identical to TRBD2. The germline gives CDR1 SGHVS, CDR2 FQNEAQ. Trimming cost V 1 base and J 2 bases; bases outside gene matches: 6. The CDR3 spans 18 residues. The CDR3 region has the DNA TGTGCCAGCAGCTTAGGCCTAGCGGGGGGGCAGGCCTACAATGAGCAGTTCTTC. This codes for CASSLGLAGGQAYNEQFF.

V is TRBV6-6 and J is TRBJ2-7; 8 bases align to TRBD1. After removal of 5 bases from V and 2 bases from J, the junction contained 5 bases not matched to a gene. The germline V gene has CDR1 MNHNY and CDR2 SVGAGI (reference sequence). This CDR3 has 14 residues. CDR3 DNA sequence: TGTGCCAGCAGTCTTATACAGGGGGCCTACGAGCAGTACGTC. It codes for CASSLIQGAYEQYV.

V and J are TRBV6-6 and TRBJ2-3; TRBD2 agrees at 14 bases. Germline loops: CDR1 MNHNY, CDR2 SVGAGI (reference sequence). The CDR3 is made up of 18 amino acids. J lost 6 bases, V lost 6 bases, and 14 bases had no gene match. The CDR3 region is CASSRLAGGPFGPDTQYF. The DNA for the CDR3 is TGTGCCAGCAGCCGACTAGCGGGGGGGCCGTTCGGCCCCGATACGCAGTATTTT.

This clonotype was detected many times. The genes are TRBV7-2 and TRBJ1-2, with 7 bases lining up with TRBD1. CDR1 SGHTA and CDR2 FQGNSA come from the germline V gene. The CDR3 is 15 residues long. J gave up 3 bases and V 3 bases, and 7 bases lay outside the gene matches. The CDR3 spells CASSFGQVHYYGYTF. CDR3 sequence (DNA): TGTGCCAGCAGCTTTGGACAGGTTCACTACTATGGCTACACCTTC.

This clonotype was counted only a few times. The rearrangement uses TRBV27 and TRBJ2-7, with 11 bases identical to TRBD1. The CDR3 runs 14 residues. V trimming: 3 bases; J trimming: 6 bases; junction bases outside the gene matches: 4. CDR1 is MNHEY, CDR2 SMNVEV, per germline (reference sequence). The CDR3 reads CASSFGQGASEQYF. For the CDR3, the DNA is TGTGCCAGCAGTTTTGGACAGGGGGCCAGCGAGCAGTACTTC.

The chain combines TRBV6-1 with TRBJ1-2; perhaps TRBD1 as D (6 bases). From germline, CDR1 is MNHNS and CDR2 SASEGT. This CDR3 is 15 amino acids long. Between the trimmed V and J ends, which lost 4 bases and 4 bases, there was a span of 16 bases. The CDR3 nucleotides are TGTGCCAGCAGTGTCCGGGACAACCCTGGCTATGGCTACACCTTC. Residues: CASSVRDNPGYGYTF.

This clonotype was seen many times. The CDR3: CASSVDVMGTEAFF. CDR3 bases: TGTGCCAGCAGCGTGGACGTGATGGGCACTGAAGCTTTCTTT. The genes are TRBV7-9 and TRBJ1-1; D unresolved. The germline V gene encodes CDR1 SEHNR and CDR2 FQNEAQ (reference sequence). This CDR3 has 14 amino acids. Trimming pared 5 bases from V and 4 bases from J, leaving 14 bases between.

This sequence joins TRBV7-2 and TRBJ1-1; D not resolved. The germline V gene has CDR1 SGHTA and CDR2 FQGNSA. This CDR3 has 15 amino acids. Trimming removed 2 bases from V and 5 bases from J, with 15 bases in between. This CDR3 is CASSLIHVGGTEAFF. The CDR3, as DNA: TGTGCCAGCAGCTTAATCCACGTAGGAGGGACTGAAGCTTTCTTT.

This clonotype was counted only a few times. V is TRBV7-9 and J is TRBJ2-1; perhaps TRBD1 as D (5 bases). Trimming cost V 1 base and J 2 bases, with 9 bases left between them. The CDR3 covers 15 residues. The germline V gene encodes CDR1 SEHNR and CDR2 FQNEAQ (reference sequence). The CDR3 sequence: CASSLEGAAYNEQFF. The CDR3 DNA reads TGTGCCAGCAGCTTAGAAGGGGCAGCCTACAATGAGCAGTTCTTC.

This clonotype was seen a few times. This chain connects TRBV19 to TRBJ1-1; no clear D gene. V lost 3 bases to trimming and J lost 7 bases, with 18 bases between them. The CDR3 totals 15 residues. The germline gives CDR1 LNHDA, CDR2 SQIVND (reference sequence). The CDR3 here is CASSILVGAANEAFF. In DNA form, the CDR3 reads TGTGCCAGTAGTATTTTAGTCGGAGCTGCAAATGAAGCTTTCTTT.

Comments on this clonotype: This may arise from a read error, as a much more abundant clone is one base away. The chain joins TRBV10-3 to TRBJ1-5; D gene uncertain. V was cut by 0 bases and J by 3 bases, with 12 bases left in between. The length of the CDR3 is 16 residues. The germline V gene has CDR1 ENHRY and CDR2 SYGVKD. CDR3 coding DNA: TGTGCCATCAGTGAGTCTCCTGTGGGGATCAATCAGCCCCAGCATTTT. As protein: CAISESPVGINQPQHF.

The CDR3, as DNA: TGTGCCAGCAGTGAAATCCCCGACGTATCGGGAGCTTTCTTT. This encodes CASSEIPDVSGAFF. This rearrangement joins TRBV27 to TRBJ1-1, with D unclear. Trimming cost V 5 bases and J 10 bases, with 20 bases left between them. CDR3 length: 14 residues. The germline V gene has CDR1 MNHEY and CDR2 SMNVEV (reference sequence).

The genes are TRBV6-5 and TRBJ2-5, with D possibly matching TRBD1 (6 bases). Germline loops: CDR1 MNHEY, CDR2 SVGAGI. V lost 2 bases and J 2 bases, leaving 21 bases between the germline ends. This CDR3 has 18 residues. DNA for the CDR3: TGTGCCAGCAGTTACCGATACAGGGTAGGAAGGGATCAAGAGACCCAGTACTTC. Translated, it gives CASSYRYRVGRDQETQYF.

This clonotype was observed a handful of times. One junction end does not reproduce the germline sequence, and a read error may be involved. The chain is built from TRBV7-7 and TRBJ1-3; 10 positions match TRBD1. Per germline, CDR1 SSHAT and CDR2 FNYEAQ (reference sequence). The CDR3 loop spans 16 amino acids. CDR3 loop: CASSFRDRGAGNTIYF. DNA for the CDR3: TGTGCTAGCAGCTTCCGGGACAGGGGAGCTGGAAACACCATATATTTT. The variable domain in full, completed from reference TRBV7-7 and TRBJ1-3, reads GAGVSQSPRYKVTKRGQDVTLRCDPISSHATLYWYQQALGQGPEFLTYFNYEAQPDKSGLPSDRFSAERPEGSISTLTIQRTEQRDSAMYRCASSFRDRGAGNTIYFGEGSWLTVV.

This clonotype was counted many times. V and J are TRBV29-1 and TRBJ2-2; no definite D call. This CDR3 has 13 amino acids. V lost 5 bases and J 4 bases, leaving 11 bases between the germline ends. Per the germline V gene, CDR1 is SQVTM and CDR2 is ANQGSEA. The CDR3 coding sequence is TGCAGCGTTTCGGCAGCGATCACCGGGGAGCTGTTTTTT. It specifies CSVSAAITGELFF.

This chain connects TRBV11-2 to TRBJ1-1, with 7 nucleotides matching TRBD1. Germline loops: CDR1 SGHAT, CDR2 FQNNGV. V was clipped by 2 bases and J by 2 bases; unmatched bases: 11. The CDR3 has 17 residues. The CDR3 loop is CASSLILRGPLNTEAFF. The CDR3 coding sequence is TGTGCCAGCAGCTTAATCCTTAGGGGGCCACTCAACACTGAAGCTTTCTTT.

This chain connects TRBV2 to TRBJ1-4; D unresolved. The V gene lost 6 bases and the J gene lost 8 bases, with 10 bases spanning the gap. The CDR3 covers 12 residues. Germline V CDR1 and CDR2: SNHLY, FYNNEI. CDR3: CASRPSREKLFF. The CDR3 DNA is TGTGCCAGCAGGCCTTCTAGGGAAAAACTGTTTTTT.

This clonotype was found a few times. V usage is TRBV7-6 and J usage is TRBJ2-1; TRBD2 might be the D (5 bases). Trimming removed 3 bases from V and 8 bases from J, with 14 bases in between. This CDR3 contains 14 residues. Looked up from germline, CDR1 is SGHVS and CDR2 is FNYEAQ. CDR3 DNA sequence: TGTGCCAGCAGCTTCTTGGGTAGCGTCTATGAGCAGTTCTTC. Translating gives CASSFLGSVYEQFF.